These 13 T cell receptor beta chains share one sample of origin, sequenced in a study of T cell repertoires in cytomegalovirus infection. TCRdb re-called the reads with MiXCR, one entry per CDR3 protein. The table records approximately 630,000 distinct CDR3 sequences, 20% to 25% of them present only once. The sequenced sample consisted of CD8+ T cells from PBMCs. These receptors were obtained from a human donor in good health (CMV status not recorded). Some clones in this sample may be carry-over from other donors' samples.

In this sample, this clonotype turned up a few times. The gene calls are TRBV9 and TRBJ2-2; D call uncertain. Germline lookup yields CDR1 SGDLS and CDR2 YYNGEE. Trimming cost V 4 bases and J 8 bases, with 6 bases left between them. CDR3 length equals 11 residues. In nucleotides, the CDR3 is TGTGCCAGCAGCCACCGGGGGGAGCTGTTTTTT. It yields the protein CASSHRGELFF.

The sample holds a few counts of this clonotype. This sequence joins TRBV6-2 or TRBV6-3 and TRBJ2-3; a weak D match, TRBD1 (6 bases). V shed 5 bases and J shed 0 bases, with 15 bases lying between them. Germline assignment: CDR1 MNHEY and CDR2 SVGEGT. CDR3 length: 16 amino acids. As DNA, the CDR3 is TGTGCCAGCAGTAGTCCGAACAGGGAGAGCACAGATACGCAGTATTTT. It specifies CASSSPNRESTDTQYF.

This rearrangement joins TRBV7-9 to TRBJ1-2; 8 bases are a match to TRBD1. This CDR3 has 16 residues. Germline CDR1 and CDR2: SEHNR and FQNEAQ (reference sequence). Trimming removed 6 bases from V and 2 bases from J; junction bases left unmatched: 11. DNA of the CDR3: TGTGCCAGCAGTTTGCGTGAGACAGGGGTAAACTATGGCTACACCTTC. Translation gives CASSLRETGVNYGYTF.

A remark on this clonotype: Possible read error: a much larger clone is one base away. The rearrangement joins TRBV7-8 to TRBJ2-2; D gene ambiguous. CDR1 is SGHVS, CDR2 FQNEAQ, per germline. The CDR3 has 11 residues. CDR3 nucleotides: TGTGCCAGCCCCTCCACCAGGGAGCTGTTTTTT. Encoded protein: CASPSTRELFF.

CDR3 in DNA: TGTGCCAGCAGGAAACAGGGGCGTGGGGGGAACACTGAAGCTTTCTTT. It translates to CASRKQGRGGNTEAFF. The chain couples TRBV2 to TRBJ1-1, with TRBD1 identical over 7 bases. Germline V gives CDR1 SNHLY, CDR2 FYNNEI. Losses at the gene ends were 6 bases for V and 1 base for J; bases not matched to a gene: 11. The CDR3 is 16 residues long.

This clonotype showed up many times. The rearrangement joins TRBV6-7 to TRBJ2-3, with 8 bases lining up with TRBD1. TRBV6-7 is labeled an ORF, and its function is uncertain. V lost 2 bases to trimming and J lost 4 bases; unmatched junction nucleotides: 8. The CDR3 spans 16 residues. CDR3 bases: TGTGCCAGCAGTTACCCAAGGACAGGGTCTCCAGATACGCAGTATTTT. This encodes CASSYPRTGSPDTQYF.

This clonotype turned up a few times. The chain is built from TRBV3-1 and TRBJ2-1; no definite D call. Germline V gene lookup returns CDR1 LGHDT and CDR2 YNNKEL (reference sequence). V shed 0 bases and J shed 4 bases, with 10 bases lying between them. The CDR3 extends over 15 amino acids. In DNA, the CDR3 is TGTGCCAGCAGCCAAGATATGAGCTCTTACAATGAGCAGTTCTTC. Protein: CASSQDMSSYNEQFF.

This clonotype was picked up a small number of times. The genes are TRBV7-8 and TRBJ2-7; 9 nucleotides align to TRBD2. Germline loops: CDR1 SGHVS, CDR2 FQNEAQ. The CDR3 consists of 18 residues. With 0 bases clipped from V and 0 bases from J, the junction kept 9 bases outside the gene matches. CDR3 bases: TGTGCCAGCAGCTTAGCGGAGGCTAGCGGGGTCACCTCCTACGAGCAGTACGTC. Residues: CASSLAEASGVTSYEQYV.

This clonotype has only a few counts. The chain carries TRBV7-9 and TRBJ1-1; no definite D call. V lost 10 bases and J lost 6, with 18 bases in between. Germline V gene sequence: CDR1 SEHNR, CDR2 FQNEAQ (reference sequence). CDR3 length equals 13 residues. CDR3 sequence: CATSPRYGAEAFF. CDR3 in DNA: TGTGCCACCTCGCCAAGGTATGGGGCTGAAGCTTTCTTT.

This clonotype was detected many times. The chain couples TRBV7-8 to TRBJ1-5, with D tentatively TRBD1 (6 bases). This CDR3 has 15 amino acids. Trimming cost V 5 bases and J 4 bases, with 15 bases left between them. Germline CDR1 and CDR2: SGHVS and FQNEAQ. In DNA, the CDR3 is TGTGCCAGCAGCCAACACAGGGTTTCGAATCAGCCCCAGCATTTT. As protein: CASSQHRVSNQPQHF. Supplemented by reference TRBV7-8 and TRBJ1-5, the full variable domain reads GAGVSQSPRYKVAKRGQDVALRCDPISGHVSLFWYQQALGQGPEFLTYFQNEAQLDKSGLPSDRFFAERPEGSVSTLKIQRTQQEDSAVYLCASSQHRVSNQPQHFGDGTRLSIL.

Only a few counts were recorded for this clonotype. The chain joins TRBV5-6 to TRBJ2-1; D is perhaps TRBD1 (5 bases). The germline gives CDR1 SGHDT, CDR2 YYEEEE. The germline V and J ends were trimmed by 4 bases and 3 bases, with 11 bases remaining between them. The CDR3 has 14 amino acids. CDR3 in amino acids: CASSATGNYNEQFF. The CDR3 DNA reads TGTGCCAGCAGCGCCACAGGAAACTACAATGAGCAGTTCTTC.

This clonotype was detected only a few times. The V and J genes are TRBV6-6 and TRBJ2-1; possibly TRBD2 for D (5 bases). The V gene's germline CDR1 is MNHNY and CDR2 SVGAGI (reference sequence). This CDR3 is built from 17 residues. Trimming cost V 0 bases and J 0 bases, with 12 bases left between them. This CDR3 is CASSYSISGISYNEQFF. CDR3 in DNA: TGTGCCAGCAGTTACTCGATTTCGGGGATCTCCTACAATGAGCAGTTCTTC.

The chain couples TRBV19 to TRBJ2-5; 8 bases align to TRBD1. The CDR3 has 14 amino acids. Per the germline V gene, CDR1 is LNHDA and CDR2 is SQIVND (reference sequence). V was clipped by 6 bases and J by 2 bases; unmatched bases: 5. The CDR3 protein is CASRATGAQETQYF. CDR3 DNA: TGTGCCAGTAGGGCGACAGGGGCACAAGAGACCCAGTACTTC.